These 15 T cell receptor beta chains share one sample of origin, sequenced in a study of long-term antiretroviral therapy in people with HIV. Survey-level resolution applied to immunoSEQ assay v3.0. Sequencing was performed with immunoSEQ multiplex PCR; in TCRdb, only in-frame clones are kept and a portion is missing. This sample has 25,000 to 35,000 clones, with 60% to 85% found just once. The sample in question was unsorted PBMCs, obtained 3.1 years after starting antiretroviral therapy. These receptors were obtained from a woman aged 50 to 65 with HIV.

The CDR3 is CATSRVLFTTDRGEKLFF. The CDR3 DNA is TGTGCCACCAGCAGAGTTTTGTTTACGACGGACAGGGGTGAAAAACTGTTTTTT. V gene TRBV15 combines with J gene TRBJ1-4, with TRBD1 matching over 9 bases. V lost 1 base, J lost 7 bases, and 13 bases stayed unmatched. The CDR3 consists of 18 residues. Germline loops: CDR1 LNHNV, CDR2 YYDKDF (reference sequence).

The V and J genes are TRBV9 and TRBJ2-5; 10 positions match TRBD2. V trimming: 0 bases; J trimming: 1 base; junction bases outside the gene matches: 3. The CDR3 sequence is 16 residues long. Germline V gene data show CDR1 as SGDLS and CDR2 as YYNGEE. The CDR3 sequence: CASSVAQRGGQETQYF. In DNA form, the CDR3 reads TGTGCCAGCAGCGTAGCACAGCGGGGGGGCCAAGAGACCCAGTACTTC.

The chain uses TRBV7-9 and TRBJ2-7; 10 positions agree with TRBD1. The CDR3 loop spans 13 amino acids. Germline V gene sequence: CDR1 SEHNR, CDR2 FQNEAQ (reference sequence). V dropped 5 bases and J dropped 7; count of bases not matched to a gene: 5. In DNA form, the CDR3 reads TGTGCCAGCAGCCTAGGGACAGGGGATGAGCAGTACGTC. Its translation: CASSLGTGDEQYV.

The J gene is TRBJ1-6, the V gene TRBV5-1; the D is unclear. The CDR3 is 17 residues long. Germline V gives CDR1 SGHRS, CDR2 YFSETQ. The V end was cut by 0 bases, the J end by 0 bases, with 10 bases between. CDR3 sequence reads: CASSLATGSSYNSPLHF. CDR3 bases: TGCGCCAGCAGCTTGGCCACGGGGTCCTCCTATAATTCACCCCTCCACTTT.

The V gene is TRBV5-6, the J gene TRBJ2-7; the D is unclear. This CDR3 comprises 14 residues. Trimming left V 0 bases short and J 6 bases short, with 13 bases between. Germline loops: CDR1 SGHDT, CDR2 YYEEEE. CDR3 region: CASSLVKGKSEQYF. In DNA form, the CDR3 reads TGTGCCAGCAGCTTGGTAAAGGGTAAGAGCGAGCAGTACTTC.

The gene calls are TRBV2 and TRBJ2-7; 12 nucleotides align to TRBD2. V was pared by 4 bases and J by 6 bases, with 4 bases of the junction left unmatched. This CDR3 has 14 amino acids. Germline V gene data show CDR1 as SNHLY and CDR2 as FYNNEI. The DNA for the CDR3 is TGTGCCAGCAGTGGGACTAGCGGGGCCCGCGAGCAGTACGTC. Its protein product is CASSGTSGAREQYV.

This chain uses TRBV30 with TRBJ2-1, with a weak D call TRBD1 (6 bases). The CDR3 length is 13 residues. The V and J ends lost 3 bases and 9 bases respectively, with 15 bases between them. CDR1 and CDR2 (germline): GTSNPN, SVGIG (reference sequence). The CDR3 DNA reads TGTGCCTGGAGCCAGGGGCCCTATAGTGAGCAGTTCTTC. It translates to CAWSQGPYSEQFF.

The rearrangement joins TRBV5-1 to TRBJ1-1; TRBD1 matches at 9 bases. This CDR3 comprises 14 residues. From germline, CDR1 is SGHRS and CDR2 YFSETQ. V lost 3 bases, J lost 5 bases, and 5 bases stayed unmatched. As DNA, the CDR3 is TGCGCCAGCAGCTCGGGACAGGGTAGGACTGAAGCTTTCTTT. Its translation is CASSSGQGRTEAFF.

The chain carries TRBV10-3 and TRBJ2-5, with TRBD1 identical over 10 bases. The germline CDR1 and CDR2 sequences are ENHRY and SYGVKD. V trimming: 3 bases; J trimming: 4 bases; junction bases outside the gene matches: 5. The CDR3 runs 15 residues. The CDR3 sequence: CAISEGQGGLETQYF. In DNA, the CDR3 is TGTGCCATCAGTGAAGGACAGGGGGGGTTAGAGACCCAGTACTTC.

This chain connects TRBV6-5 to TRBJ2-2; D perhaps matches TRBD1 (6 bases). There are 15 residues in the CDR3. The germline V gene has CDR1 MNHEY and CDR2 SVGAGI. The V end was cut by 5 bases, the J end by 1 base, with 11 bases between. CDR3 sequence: CASSTRTVNTGELFF. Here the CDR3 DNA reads TGTGCCAGCAGTACTCGGACAGTGAACACCGGGGAGCTGTTTTTT.

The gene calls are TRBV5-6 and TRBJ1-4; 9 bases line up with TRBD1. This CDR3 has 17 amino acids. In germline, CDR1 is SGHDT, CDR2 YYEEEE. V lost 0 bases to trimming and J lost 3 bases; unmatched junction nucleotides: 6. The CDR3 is CASSLDYRGRANEKLFF. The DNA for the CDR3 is TGTGCCAGCAGCTTGGATTACAGGGGGCGAGCTAATGAAAAACTGTTTTTT. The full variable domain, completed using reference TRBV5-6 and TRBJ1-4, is DAGVTQSPTHLIKTRGQQVTLRCSPKSGHDTVSWYQQALGQGPQFIFQYYEEEERQRGNFPDRFSGHQFPNYSSELNVNALLLGDSALYLCASSLDYRGRANEKLFFGSGTQLSVL.

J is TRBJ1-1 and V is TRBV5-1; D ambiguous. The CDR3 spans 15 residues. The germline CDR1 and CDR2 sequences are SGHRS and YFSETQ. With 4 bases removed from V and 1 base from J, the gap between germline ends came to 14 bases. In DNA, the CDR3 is TGCGCCAGCAGCCCCAGCCCGTCCCAGAACACTGAAGCTTTCTTT. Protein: CASSPSPSQNTEAFF.

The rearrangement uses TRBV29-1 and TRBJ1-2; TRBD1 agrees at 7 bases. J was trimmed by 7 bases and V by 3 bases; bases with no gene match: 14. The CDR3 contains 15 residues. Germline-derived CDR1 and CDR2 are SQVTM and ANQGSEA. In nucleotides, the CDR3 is TGCAGCGTTGAGGGGGCCGGGCGGGACAGAAGTGGCTACACCTTC. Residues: CSVEGAGRDRSGYTF.

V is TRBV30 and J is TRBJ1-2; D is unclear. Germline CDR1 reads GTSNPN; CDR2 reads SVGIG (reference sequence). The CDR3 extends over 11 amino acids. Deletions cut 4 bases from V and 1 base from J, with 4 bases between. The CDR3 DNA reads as TGTGCCTGGACTCATAACTATGGCTACACCTTC. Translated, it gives CAWTHNYGYTF.

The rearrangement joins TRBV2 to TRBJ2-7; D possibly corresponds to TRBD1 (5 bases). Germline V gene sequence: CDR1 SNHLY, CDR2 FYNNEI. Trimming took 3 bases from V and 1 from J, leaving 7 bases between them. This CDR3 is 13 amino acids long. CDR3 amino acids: CASSDRQSYEQYV. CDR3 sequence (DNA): TGTGCCAGCAGTGACAGACAGTCCTACGAGCAGTACGTC.